Each of the 4 T cell receptor beta chains below was sequenced from the same sample in a study of blood T cell repertoires in COVID-19. Generated by immunoSEQ multiplex PCR, the TCRdb table keeps only in-frame clones and is missing some. The table includes 280,000 or so clones, around 88% detected once. Sequenced input: peripheral blood. Source of these receptors: a woman aged 25 to 39 who had recovered from COVID-19.

The rearrangement uses TRBV3-1 (or the pseudogene TRBV3-2) and TRBJ1-4; weak D call: TRBD1 (5 bases). The CDR3 consists of 12 residues. Germline loops: CDR1 LGHDT, CDR2 YNNKEL (reference sequence). V lost 4 bases, J lost 11 bases, and 11 bases lay in between. The CDR3 DNA reads TGTGCCAGCAGCCGGGGGACTGGGAAACTGTTTTTT. It specifies CASSRGTGKLFF.

Only one count was recorded for this clone. The chain uses TRBV2 and TRBJ1-5; D call uncertain. The germline V and J ends were trimmed by 4 bases and 5 bases, with 6 bases remaining between them. This CDR3 spans 12 amino acids. Per the germline V gene, CDR1 is SNHLY and CDR2 is FYNNEI. CDR3 nucleotide sequence: TGTGCCAGCAGTGGGCCAGATCAGCCCCAGCATTTT. Translation: CASSGPDQPQHF.

The chain employs TRBV30 and TRBJ2-3; TRBD1 matches 8 bases. Germline assignment: CDR1 GTSNPN and CDR2 SVGIG (reference sequence). The CDR3 is 15 residues long. V was clipped by 3 bases and J by 2 bases; unmatched bases: 7. This CDR3 reads CAWSLRQGLTDTQYF. In nucleotides, the CDR3 is TGTGCCTGGAGCCTCAGACAGGGGCTCACAGATACGCAGTATTTT.

The J gene is TRBJ1-2, the V gene TRBV5-4; 8 nucleotides align to TRBD1. V dropped 5 bases and J dropped 4; count of bases not matched to a gene: 4. The germline gives CDR1 SGHNT, CDR2 YYREEE (reference sequence). This CDR3 is built from 13 residues. Here the CDR3 reads CASRQGTGYGYTF. The CDR3, as DNA: TGTGCCAGCAGACAAGGGACAGGCTATGGCTACACCTTC.